These T cell receptor beta chains were read from a single sample in a study of shared T cell receptors in the human thymus. TCRdb's copy holds only in-frame clones and misses some; the assay was immunoSEQ multiplex PCR. The table has about 660,000 clones, around 87% seen once. The same sample was also used in a study of human thymus T cells.

The sequenced sample consisted of thymocytes. The receptors derive from a boy younger than two with a congenital heart defect. The CDR3 runs from the conserved cysteine through the conserved F or W. A D gene is named only where the DNA matches it firmly. Some rows have no size entry. The others give once, few or many, or a class for an expanded clone.

V	size	D	J	CDR3	DNA
TRBV27	.	TRBD1	TRBJ2-7	CASSPYPAGTGEEQYF	TGTGCCAGCAGTCCATACCCCGCCGGGACAGGTGAGGAGCAGTACTTC
TRBV18	.	TRBD2	TRBJ2-5	CASSPAGTSGETQYF	TGTGCCAGCTCACCCGCCGGGACTAGCGGAGAGACCCAGTACTTC
TRBV9	once	TRBD2	TRBJ2-5	CASSASSGLVETQYF	TGTGCCAGCAGCGCAAGTTCGGGACTAGTTGAGACCCAGTACTTC
TRBV9	.	.	TRBJ2-1	CASSPTSSYNEQFF	TGTGCCAGCAGCCCCACGAGCTCCTACAATGAGCAGTTCTTC
TRBV6-1	.	.	TRBJ1-1	CASRSGYRHEAFF	TGTGCCAGCAGGTCTGGCTACAGGCATGAAGCTTTCTTT
TRBV28	.	.	TRBJ2-1	CASIIQGGNEQFF	TGTGCCAGCATTATCCAGGGTGGGAATGAGCAGTTCTTC
TRBV28	.	TRBD1	TRBJ2-3	CETQGLLGDTQYF	TGTGAGACACAGGGGCTTCTAGGAGATACGCAGTATTTT
TRBV28	once	TRBD2	TRBJ2-7	CATRLSGSPYEQYF	TGTGCCACCAGACTTAGCGGGAGCCCCTACGAGCAGTACTTC
TRBV27	.	.	TRBJ1-1	CASRQGVTGHMNTEAFF	TGTGCCAGCCGTCAAGGGGTCACTGGGCACATGAACACTGAAGCTTTCTTT
TRBV5-1	.	TRBD1	TRBJ1-2	CASSGGQGESCGYTF	TGCGCCAGCAGCGGAGGACAGGGGGAATCCTGTGGCTACACCTTC
TRBV7-2	.	TRBD2	TRBJ2-2	CASSPGLAGVGPTGELFF	TGTGCCAGCAGCCCGGGACTAGCGGGAGTGGGGCCCACCGGGGAGCTGTTTTTT
TRBV19	.	TRBD2	TRBJ2-7	CASTPFPPKSGGFLYEQYF	TGTGCCAGTACCCCCTTCCCTCCCAAAAGCGGGGGGTTCCTCTACGAGCAGTACTTC
TRBV7-9	once	.	TRBJ2-3	CASSPGGIQQYF	TGTGCCAGCAGCCCTGGGGGGATCCAGCAGTATTTT
TRBV28	.	TRBD1	TRBJ2-4	CASSQRTGGPELAKNIQYF	TGTGCCAGCAGCCAAAGGACAGGGGGCCCCGAGCTAGCCAAAAACATTCAGTACTTC
TRBV10-3	.	.	TRBJ1-2	CAIRDNREPNYGYTF	TGTGCCATCCGGGACAATCGGGAACCGAACTATGGCTACACCTTC
TRBV9	once	TRBD2	TRBJ2-2	CASSSPGGGGAVTGELFF	TGTGCCAGCAGCTCCCCCGGCGGCGGGGGGGCCGTCACCGGGGAGCTGTTTTTT
TRBV4-1	once	.	TRBJ1-6	CASSPKGTDNSPLHF	TGCGCCAGCAGCCCTAAAGGGACTGATAATTCACCCCTCCACTTT
TRBV15	.	TRBD2	TRBJ2-7	CATSRDRGTSATYEQYF	TGTGCCACCAGCCGAGATCGTGGCACTAGCGCCACCTACGAGCAGTACTTC
TRBV6-1	.	TRBD2	TRBJ2-7	CASSELDGRSPYEQYF	TGTGCCAGCAGTGAATTGGACGGGAGGTCCCCCTACGAGCAGTACTTC
TRBV27	.	TRBD1	TRBJ1-4	CASSRGTGREKLFF	TGTGCCAGCAGTCGAGGGACAGGTCGGGAAAAACTGTTTTTT
TRBV10-3	.	TRBD2	TRBJ2-1	CAISDWTSGGGNEQFF	TGTGCCATCAGTGACTGGACTAGCGGGGGGGGCAATGAGCAGTTCTTC
TRBV6-1	.	TRBD1	TRBJ2-7	CASSDGTAGSYEQYF	TGTGCCAGCAGTGATGGGACAGCTGGTTCCTACGAGCAGTACTTC
TRBV29-1	.	.	TRBJ2-3	CSVEGRRPTDTQYF	TGCAGCGTTGAAGGGAGGCGTCCCACAGATACGCAGTATTTT
TRBV14	.	TRBD1	TRBJ2-5	CASSETRTGWETQYF	TGTGCCAGCAGCGAAACCCGGACAGGGTGGGAGACCCAGTACTTC
TRBV5-1	.	TRBD1	TRBJ2-7	CASSHLRDRAYEQYF	TGCGCCAGCAGCCACCTCCGGGACAGGGCCTACGAGCAGTACTTC
TRBV25-1	once	TRBD1	TRBJ2-7	CASLGTGQNYEQYF	TGTGCCAGCCTAGGGACAGGGCAGAACTACGAGCAGTACTTC
TRBV10-1	.	TRBD2	TRBJ2-1	CASSETREGQFF	TGCGCCAGCAGTGAGACCCGGGAGGGCCAGTTCTTC
TRBV19	.	.	TRBJ1-2	CASSIGGPGGYTF	TGTGCCAGTAGTATAGGAGGTCCTGGTGGCTACACCTTC
TRBV27	once	.	TRBJ2-7	CASSPPDYHRVGEQYF	TGTGCCAGCAGTCCCCCAGACTACCATAGGGTAGGCGAGCAGTACTTC
TRBV29-1	once	TRBD1	TRBJ2-3	CSVGTGGFSTDTQYF	TGCAGCGTTGGGACAGGGGGGTTTAGCACAGATACGCAGTATTTT
TRBV9	.	.	TRBJ1-1	CASRSPRHMAGVNEGIGTEAFF	TGTGCCAGCAGGAGCCCCAGGCACATGGCAGGGGTGAATGAGGGGATTGGGACTGAAGCTTTCTTT
TRBV30	.	.	TRBJ1-5	CAWSVRKQGRRGQPQHF	TGTGCCTGGAGTGTACGGAAACAGGGAAGGAGAGGTCAGCCCCAGCATTTT
TRBV10-3	.	.	TRBJ1-2	CAISDMTVDGYTF	TGTGCCATCAGTGATATGACAGTGGATGGCTACACCTTC
TRBV4-3	few	TRBD2	TRBJ2-1	CASSHSSGRSYNEQFF	TGCGCCAGCAGCCATAGCAGCGGGAGGTCCTACAATGAGCAGTTCTTC
TRBV2	once	TRBD2	TRBJ2-1	CASSEGTSENTYNEQFF	TGTGCCAGCAGTGAGGGTACTAGCGAAAACACCTACAATGAGCAGTTCTTC
TRBV19	.	TRBD1	TRBJ2-7	CASRPGQGFGYEQYF	TGTGCCAGTAGGCCCGGACAGGGGTTCGGCTACGAGCAGTACTTC
TRBV15	.	.	TRBJ1-3	CATSRDSQGSSGNTIYF	TGTGCCACCAGCAGAGATAGTCAGGGGAGCTCTGGAAACACCATATATTTT
TRBV5-5	.	.	TRBJ2-1	CASSFGGKSYNEQFF	TGTGCCAGCAGCTTCGGAGGGAAGTCCTACAATGAGCAGTTCTTC
TRBV30	once	TRBD1	TRBJ2-3	CAWSPGQVNVDTQYF	TGTGCCTGGAGTCCCGGACAGGTCAATGTAGATACGCAGTATTTT
TRBV4-3	.	.	TRBJ2-1	CASSQGQLTGSYNEQFF	TGCGCCAGCAGCCAAGGGCAATTGACAGGCTCCTACAATGAGCAGTTCTTC
TRBV9	.	.	TRBJ2-5	CASSPGRSSGKETQYF	TGTGCCAGCAGCCCGGGCCGGAGTAGCGGTAAAGAGACCCAGTACTTC
TRBV2	.	TRBD2	TRBJ2-1	CASSESAASGSLFSYNEQFF	TGTGCCAGCAGTGAAAGCGCCGCTAGCGGGAGTCTTTTCTCCTACAATGAGCAGTTCTTC
TRBV27	.	TRBD1	TRBJ1-1	CASTSDGLQGAEMNTEAFF	TGTGCCAGCACCTCCGACGGACTTCAGGGGGCAGAGATGAACACTGAAGCTTTCTTT
TRBV19	.	TRBD1	TRBJ1-2	CASSPTHDRGINYGYTF	TGTGCCAGTAGTCCAACTCACGACAGGGGGATTAACTATGGCTACACCTTC
TRBV6-1	.	.	TRBJ2-7	CASTLEQYF	TGTGCCAGCACCCTCGAGCAGTACTTC
TRBV4-2	.	TRBD1	TRBJ2-7	CASSQRHMGQLYEQYF	TGTGCCAGCAGCCAAAGGCATATGGGACAGCTCTACGAGCAGTACTTC
TRBV28	.	TRBD2	TRBJ2-5	CASEREAPETQYF	TGTGCCAGCGAGCGGGAGGCCCCAGAGACCCAGTACTTC
TRBV2	once	.	TRBJ2-7	CASSHLPDSSYEQYF	TGTGCCAGCAGCCACCTACCGGACAGCTCCTACGAGCAGTACTTC
TRBV7-9	.	TRBD1	TRBJ2-3	CASSRAVGQGDTDTQYF	TGTGCCAGCAGCCGAGCCGTCGGACAGGGAGACACAGATACGCAGTATTTT
TRBV9	.	.	TRBJ2-3	CASSVGRLALNPSTDTQYF	TGTGCCAGCAGCGTAGGGAGGCTAGCCCTCAACCCTAGCACAGATACGCAGTATTTT
TRBV28	.	TRBD1	TRBJ2-7	CASSPGQVSYEQYF	TGTGCCAGCAGTCCCGGACAGGTCTCCTACGAGCAGTACTTC
TRBV7-9	.	.	TRBJ1-1	CATSRGTGKDTEAFF	TGTGCCACCAGCAGAGGAACAGGAAAGGACACTGAAGCTTTCTTT
TRBV28	.	TRBD2	TRBJ2-1	CASRGSGSYNEQFF	TGTGCCAGCAGAGGTAGCGGGAGCTACAATGAGCAGTTCTTC